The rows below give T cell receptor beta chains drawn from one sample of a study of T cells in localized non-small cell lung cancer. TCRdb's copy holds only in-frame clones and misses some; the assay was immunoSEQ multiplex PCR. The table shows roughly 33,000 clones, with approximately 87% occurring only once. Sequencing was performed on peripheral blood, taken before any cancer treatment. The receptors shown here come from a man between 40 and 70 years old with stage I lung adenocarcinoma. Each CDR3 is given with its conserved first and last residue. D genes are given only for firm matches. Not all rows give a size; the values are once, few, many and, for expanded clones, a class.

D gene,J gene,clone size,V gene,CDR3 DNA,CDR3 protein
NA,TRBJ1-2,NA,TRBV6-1,TGTGCCAGCAGGAGGGGCAGTCTAAACTATGGCTACACCTTC,CASRRGSLNYGYTF
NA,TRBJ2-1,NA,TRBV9,TGTGCCAGCAGTCGTATCGTGCGGGCAGGGCGAAAGCTCAATGAGCAGTTCTTC,CASSRIVRAGRKLNEQFF
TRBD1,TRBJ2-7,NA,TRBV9,TGTGCCAGCAGCCCCGGGACAGGGGCCTCCTACGAGCAGTACTTC,CASSPGTGASYEQYF
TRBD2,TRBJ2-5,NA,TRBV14,TGTGCCAGCAGCCGACTTGGACTAGGGGAGACCCAGTACTTC,CASSRLGLGETQYF
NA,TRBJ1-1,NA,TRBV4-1,TGCGCCAGCAGGGACAGGAACACTGAAGCTTTCTTT,CASRDRNTEAFF
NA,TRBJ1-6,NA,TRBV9,TGTGCCAGCAGCGTAGCCTCCGTACCAAATTCACCCCTCCACTTT,CASSVASVPNSPLHF
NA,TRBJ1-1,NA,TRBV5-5,TGTGCCAGCAGCTTGGATCGACAGCCGTTGGCTGAAGCTTTCTTT,CASSLDRQPLAEAFF
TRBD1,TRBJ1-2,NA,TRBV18,TGTGCCAGCTCACCTCGGACAGGGGAAATCTATGGCTACACCTTC,CASSPRTGEIYGYTF
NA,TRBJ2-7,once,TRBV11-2,TGTGCCAGCAGCTACCGGGACGGCGTTAGCGAGCAGTACTTC,CASSYRDGVSEQYF
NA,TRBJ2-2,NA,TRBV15,TGTGCCACCAGCAAACAGACGAACACCGGGGAGCTGTTTTTT,CATSKQTNTGELFF
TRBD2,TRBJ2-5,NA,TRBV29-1,TGCAGCGTGCAAGCGGGGGGGCGGGAGACCCAGTACTTC,CSVQAGGRETQYF
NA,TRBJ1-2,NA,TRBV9,TGTGCCAGCAGTGATGGCGCAGGGCACTATGGCTACACCTTC,CASSDGAGHYGYTF
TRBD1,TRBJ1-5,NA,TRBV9,TGTGCCAGCAGCGTCGGGGACAGGGACAGCCAGCCCCAGCATTTT,CASSVGDRDSQPQHF
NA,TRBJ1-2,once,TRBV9,TGTGCCAGCAGCGTAGGGGAGTATGGCTACACCTTC,CASSVGEYGYTF
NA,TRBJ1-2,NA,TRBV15,TGTGCCACCAGCAGAGAAGGACCTTCCATTGGCTACACCTTC,CATSREGPSIGYTF
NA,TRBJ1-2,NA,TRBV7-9,TGTGCCAGCAGCCCCTCGTCAATTTCAGCTAACTATGGCTACACCTTC,CASSPSSISANYGYTF
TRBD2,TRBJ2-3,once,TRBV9,TGTGCCAGCAGCGTAGGTATAGCGGGGGGGCCGTTCGCAGATACGCAGTATTTT,CASSVGIAGGPFADTQYF
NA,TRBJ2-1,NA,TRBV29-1,TGCAGCGTTGCCTCGGGCCATAGCTCCTACAATGAGCAGTTCTTC,CSVASGHSSYNEQFF
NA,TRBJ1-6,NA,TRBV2,TGTGCCGGCCGGTGGAGCTCCTATAATTCACCCCTCCACTTT,CAGRWSSYNSPLHF
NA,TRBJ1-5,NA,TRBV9,TGTGCCAGCAGCGCTAACGGACAGCTCAATCAGCCCCAGCATTTT,CASSANGQLNQPQHF
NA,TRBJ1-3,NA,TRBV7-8,TGTGCCAGCAGCCAAGTGGGGAACTCTGGAAACACCATATATTTT,CASSQVGNSGNTIYF
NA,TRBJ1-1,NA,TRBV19,TGTGCCAGTACCCTAAGCGGGGGCACTGAAGCTTTCTTT,CASTLSGGTEAFF
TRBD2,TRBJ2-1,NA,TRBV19,TGTGCCAGTAGTATACGGGCTAGCGGGGCTGACAATGAGCAGTTCTTC,CASSIRASGADNEQFF
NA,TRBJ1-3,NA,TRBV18,TGTGCCAGCTCGTCAGCAGGGGCTACCTCTGGAAACACCATATATTTT,CASSSAGATSGNTIYF
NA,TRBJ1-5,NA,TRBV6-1,TGTGCCAGCAGTGATTGGGATCAGCCCCAGCATTTT,CASSDWDQPQHF
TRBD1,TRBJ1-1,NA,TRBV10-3,TGTGCCATCAGTGAGGAGGGGACAGCCAACACTGAAGCTTTCTTT,CAISEEGTANTEAFF
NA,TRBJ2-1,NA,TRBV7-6,TGTGCCAGCAGCTTAGTACGGAGCTCCTACAATGAGCAGTTCTTC,CASSLVRSSYNEQFF
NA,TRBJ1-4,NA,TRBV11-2,TGTGCCAGCAGCTTAGAACTGGGTGAAAAACTGTTTTTT,CASSLELGEKLFF
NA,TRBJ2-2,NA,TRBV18,TGTGCCAGCTCACCACAAACGAACACCGGGGAGCTGTTTTTT,CASSPQTNTGELFF
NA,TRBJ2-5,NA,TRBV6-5,TGTGCCAGCACCAACTACTGGGGCGCGGAGACCCAGTACTTC,CASTNYWGAETQYF
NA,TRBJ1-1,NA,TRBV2,TGTGCCAGCAGTGACTCAGGGGAGACTGAAGCTTTCTTT,CASSDSGETEAFF